A selection of T cell receptor beta chains follows, all from one sample in a study of T-cell memory formation after mild COVID-19. From the 5' RACE reads, TCRdb called clonotypes with MiXCR, one entry per CDR3 protein. This repertoire shows roughly 170,000 distinct CDR3 sequences, approximately 17% found once; its top ten account for 3.9%. Source material: PBMCs or a T cell subset sorted from them (not recorded which). The source is a man between 18 and 35 years old who had mild COVID-19 (a few samples of this study predate the infection). Cell type and time point are not known. The CDR3 runs from the conserved cysteine through the conserved F or W. Fields, in order: V gene, J gene, D gene, clone size, CDR3 protein, CDR3 DNA. The D gene is left open where the match is weak. Size values are once, few and many counts, or a class for expanded clones, and some rows have none.

v_call: TRBV7-9; j_call: TRBJ1-1; d_call: NA; clone_size: few; cdr3_aa: CASSLAFGPENTEAFF; cdr3_nt: TGTGCCAGCAGCTTAGCGTTTGGTCCGGAGAACACTGAAGCTTTCTTT
v_call: TRBV7-3; j_call: TRBJ2-5; d_call: NA; clone_size: NA; cdr3_aa: CASGRGSEETQYF; cdr3_nt: TGTGCCAGCGGACGGGGGTCGGAAGAGACCCAGTACTTC
v_call: TRBV21-1; j_call: TRBJ2-5; d_call: NA; clone_size: NA; cdr3_aa: CASRETQYF; cdr3_nt: TGTGCAAGCAGGGAGACCCAGTACTTC
v_call: TRBV12-3/TRBV12-4; j_call: TRBJ1-5; d_call: NA; clone_size: many; cdr3_aa: CASSLNQPQHF; cdr3_nt: TGCGCCAGCAGCCTTAATCAGCCCCAGCATTTT
v_call: TRBV6-5; j_call: TRBJ1-2; d_call: TRBD1; clone_size: few; cdr3_aa: CASIGTGADGYTF; cdr3_nt: TGTGCCAGCATCGGGACAGGGGCCGACGGCTACACCTTC
v_call: TRBV7-2; j_call: TRBJ2-1; d_call: NA; clone_size: NA; cdr3_aa: CASSLWAGAEQFF; cdr3_nt: TGTGCCAGCAGCTTATGGGCAGGGGCTGAGCAGTTCTTC
v_call: TRBV12-3/TRBV12-4; j_call: TRBJ1-5; d_call: NA; clone_size: few; cdr3_aa: CASSLQDNQPQHF; cdr3_nt: TGTGCCAGCAGTCTACAGGACAATCAGCCCCAGCATTTT
v_call: TRBV5-1; j_call: TRBJ2-4; d_call: TRBD1; clone_size: NA; cdr3_aa: CASSLDRQGRGIQYF; cdr3_nt: TGCGCCAGCAGCTTGGACCGACAGGGTAGAGGGATTCAGTACTTC
v_call: TRBV20-1; j_call: TRBJ1-3; d_call: TRBD1; clone_size: NA; cdr3_aa: CSARGTGGAWGNTIYF; cdr3_nt: TGCAGTGCTAGGGGGACAGGGGGCGCGTGGGGAAACACCATATATTTT
v_call: TRBV29-1; j_call: TRBJ1-5; d_call: NA; clone_size: few; cdr3_aa: CSAGGGSNQPQHF; cdr3_nt: TGCAGCGCTGGAGGGGGGTCCAATCAGCCCCAGCATTTT
v_call: TRBV4-2; j_call: TRBJ2-2; d_call: NA; clone_size: few; cdr3_aa: CASSPLSGGHSTGELFF; cdr3_nt: TGTGCCAGCAGCCCTCTATCAGGGGGGCACAGCACCGGGGAGCTGTTTTTT
v_call: TRBV12-3/TRBV12-4; j_call: TRBJ2-5; d_call: TRBD1; clone_size: few; cdr3_aa: CASSPRTGGRETQYF; cdr3_nt: TGTGCCAGCAGTCCGCGGACAGGGGGAAGGGAGACCCAGTACTTC
v_call: TRBV29-1; j_call: TRBJ1-2; d_call: NA; clone_size: NA; cdr3_aa: CSVARTVANYGYTF; cdr3_nt: TGCAGCGTTGCCCGTACAGTGGCTAACTATGGCTACACCTTC
v_call: TRBV29-1; j_call: TRBJ2-3; d_call: NA; clone_size: NA; cdr3_aa: CSVGRGGSPRSTDTQYF; cdr3_nt: TGCAGCGTTGGGAGAGGGGGGTCGCCAAGGAGCACAGATACGCAGTATTTT
v_call: TRBV19; j_call: TRBJ2-2; d_call: TRBD1; clone_size: few; cdr3_aa: CASRWTGVTGELFF; cdr3_nt: TGTGCCAGTAGATGGACAGGGGTTACCGGGGAGCTGTTTTTT
v_call: TRBV29-1; j_call: TRBJ2-3; d_call: NA; clone_size: few; cdr3_aa: CSVERGPDTQYF; cdr3_nt: TGCAGCGTTGAGAGGGGCCCAGATACGCAGTATTTT
v_call: TRBV20-1; j_call: TRBJ1-2; d_call: TRBD1; clone_size: few; cdr3_aa: CSAKDRGYGYTF; cdr3_nt: TGCAGTGCTAAGGACAGGGGGTATGGCTACACCTTC
v_call: TRBV7-2; j_call: TRBJ2-1; d_call: NA; clone_size: NA; cdr3_aa: CASSHPLGHEQFF; cdr3_nt: TGTGCCAGCAGCCACCCTCTAGGGCATGAGCAGTTCTTC
v_call: TRBV6-6; j_call: TRBJ1-2; d_call: NA; clone_size: many; cdr3_aa: CASKGPSMGYGYTF; cdr3_nt: TGTGCCAGCAAAGGTCCGTCGATGGGCTATGGCTACACCTTC